Shown below are 22 T cell receptor beta chains from a single sample sequenced in a study of T cell repertoires in cytomegalovirus infection. MiXCR, run by TCRdb on the reads, gives a single entry per CDR3 protein. The sample has roughly 700,000 distinct CDR3 sequences, roughly 30% seen once. Their specific antigens are unknown. The sequencing used cultured PBMCs, collected from culture after CMV antigen stimulation. Source of these receptors: a human donor in good health (CMV status not recorded). Some clones in this sample may be carry-over from other donors' samples.

The table lists this clonotype with a few counts. The rearrangement links TRBV7-9 to TRBJ1-1; 9 nucleotides agree with TRBD1. The CDR3 runs to 13 residues. CDR1 is SEHNR, CDR2 FQNEAQ, per germline (reference sequence). Germline trimming cut 5 bases from V and 8 bases from J; bases unmatched to any gene: 6. The CDR3 sequence is CASSPWDRVEAFF. Written as DNA, the CDR3 is TGTGCCAGCAGCCCCTGGGACAGGGTAGAAGCTTTCTTT.

This chain links TRBV23-1 with TRBJ2-1, with no clear D. TRBV23-1 is recorded as an ORF, its role being uncertain. There are 15 residues in the CDR3. Trimming removed 0 bases from V and 2 bases from J, with 8 bases in between. The CDR3 sequence is CASSQSRQTYNEQFF. The CDR3, as DNA: TGCGCCAGCAGTCAATCGCGGCAGACCTACAATGAGCAGTTCTTC.

The chain recombines TRBV15 with TRBJ2-3; weak D call: TRBD2 (5 bases). V was clipped by 0 bases and J by 0 bases, with 10 bases between them. The germline V gene encodes CDR1 LNHNV and CDR2 YYDKDF (reference sequence). The CDR3 runs to 16 residues. DNA for the CDR3: TGTGCCACCAGCAGAGATCAGAGGACTAGCACAGATACGCAGTATTTT. This codes for CATSRDQRTSTDTQYF. Supplemented by reference TRBV15 and TRBJ2-3, the full variable domain reads DAMVIQNPRYQVTQFGKPVTLSCSQTLNHNVMYWYQQKSSQAPKLLFHYYDKDFNNEADTPDNFQSRRPNTSFCFLDIRSPGLGDTAMYLCATSRDQRTSTDTQYFGPGTRLTVL.

This clonotype was seen only a few times. CDR3 in amino acids: CASSLQSFGTSGSNGELFF. In nucleotides, the CDR3 is TGTGCCAGCAGCTTACAGTCGTTCGGGACTAGCGGGAGTAACGGGGAGCTGTTTTTT. The chain joins TRBV7-9 to TRBJ2-2, with 14 bases aligning to TRBD2. The V gene end was trimmed by 2 bases and the J gene end by 7 bases; junction bases not matched to a gene: 12. This CDR3 is built from 19 residues. The germline V gene encodes CDR1 SEHNR and CDR2 FQNEAQ (reference sequence).

This clonotype was detected a few times. V gene TRBV12-3 or TRBV12-4 combines with J gene TRBJ1-1; TRBD1 might be the D (6 bases). V was pared by 5 bases and J by 5 bases, with 15 bases between. This CDR3 comprises 14 residues. CDR3 coding DNA: TGTGCCAGCAGTCCCGAGGGGGTTCAGACTGAAGCTTTCTTT. Encoded protein: CASSPEGVQTEAFF.

The chain carries TRBV12-3 or TRBV12-4 and TRBJ2-2, with 7 bases lining up with TRBD1. The CDR3 totals 14 residues. The J segment lost 4 bases and the V segment lost 9 bases, leaving 8 bases of the junction unmatched. The CDR3 coding sequence is TGTGCCAGTAGACAGGGTAGGAGCACCGGGGAGCTGTTTTTT. This sequence encodes CASRQGRSTGELFF.

In this sample, this clonotype turned up many times. The chain recombines TRBV6-6 with TRBJ1-5, with D unresolved. The CDR3 extends over 15 amino acids. Germline-derived CDR1 and CDR2 are MNHNY and SVGAGI (reference sequence). Between the trimmed V and J ends, which lost 0 bases and 2 bases, there was a span of 8 bases. The CDR3 DNA is TGTGCCAGCAGTTACTCCCAGAGTGGCAATCAGCCCCAGCATTTT. Translating gives CASSYSQSGNQPQHF.

The J gene is TRBJ2-7, the V gene TRBV20-1, with D possibly matching TRBD2 (7 bases). Per germline, CDR1 DFQATT and CDR2 SNEGSKA (reference sequence). This CDR3 comprises 15 residues. Trimming shortened V by 5 bases and J by 2 bases, and 19 bases separated the two germline ends. The CDR3 loop reads CSAGGVSGGTYEQYF. The DNA of the CDR3 is TGCAGTGCTGGGGGAGTGTCGGGGGGCACCTACGAGCAGTACTTC.

The V gene is TRBV18, the J gene TRBJ1-1; a weak D match, TRBD1 (6 bases). Germline V lookup: CDR1 KGHSH, CDR2 LQKENI. Trimming stripped 0 bases from V and 4 bases from J, with 15 bases between. The CDR3 length is 16 residues. CDR3: CASSPPGGGPVTEAFF. The CDR3, as DNA: TGTGCCAGCTCACCACCGGGGGGGGGGCCGGTCACTGAAGCTTTCTTT.

This clonotype has just a few counts. This rearrangement joins TRBV6-6 to TRBJ2-5, with 9 bases aligning to TRBD2. The CDR3 has 16 residues. CDR1 MNHNY and CDR2 SVGAGI come from the germline V gene (reference sequence). The trim removed 0 bases at V and 5 bases at J, leaving 7 bases unmatched. The CDR3 region is CASSYSYAGGPETQYF. CDR3 DNA: TGTGCCAGCAGTTACTCGTACGCGGGAGGGCCCGAGACCCAGTACTTC.

The V and J genes are TRBV6-6 and TRBJ1-5; a possible D gene is TRBD1 (6 bases). The CDR3 has 13 amino acids. The germline V and J ends were trimmed by 5 bases and 5 bases, with 10 bases remaining between them. Germline V lookup: CDR1 MNHNY, CDR2 SVGAGI (reference sequence). The CDR3 nucleotides are TGTGCCAGCAGTCGGGACACGTATCAGCCCCAGCATTTT. Its protein is CASSRDTYQPQHF.

The chain joins TRBV19 to TRBJ2-2; 9 bases map to TRBD2. CDR3 size: 14 residues. The germline V gene has CDR1 LNHDA and CDR2 SQIVND (reference sequence). Trimming cost V 5 bases and J 5 bases; bases outside gene matches: 3. CDR3 nucleotides: TGTGCCAGTAGTCACGCGGGAGGGACCGGGGAGCTGTTTTTT. The encoded protein is CASSHAGGTGELFF.

This clonotype was seen only a few times. The chain links TRBV7-8 to TRBJ2-7, with D tentatively TRBD1 (6 bases). CDR1 and CDR2 (germline): SGHVS, FQNEAQ. Trimming took off 4 bases at V and 5 bases at J, with 15 bases between the two ends. The CDR3 consists of 14 residues. The CDR3 DNA follows: TGTGCCAGCAGCTCCCTAGGGGGTAGACACGAGCAGTACTTC. Protein sequence: CASSSLGGRHEQYF. The full variable domain, its missing parts supplied by reference TRBV7-8 and TRBJ2-7, is GAGVSQSPRYKVAKRGQDVALRCDPISGHVSLFWYQQALGQGPEFLTYFQNEAQLDKSGLPSDRFFAERPEGSVSTLKIQRTQQEDSAVYLCASSSLGGRHEQYFGPGTRLTVT.

The CDR3 nucleotides are TGTGCCACCAGTGAAATGCTGGGGGAGACCCAGTACTTC. It specifies CATSEMLGETQYF. This sequence joins TRBV24-1 and TRBJ2-5; D gene uncertain. The V gene lost 4 bases and the J gene lost 5 bases, with 10 bases spanning the gap. Germline V gene sequence: CDR1 KGHDR, CDR2 SFDVKD. The CDR3 runs to 13 residues.

This chain uses TRBV4-1 with TRBJ1-2; D call uncertain. Germline loops: CDR1 MGHRA, CDR2 YSYEKL. Trimming shortened V by 1 base and J by 4 bases, and 13 bases separated the two germline ends. This CDR3 is built from 15 residues. CDR3 nucleotide sequence: TGCGCCAGCAGCCAAGCCGGGCCAAACCTCTATGGCTACACCTTC. Protein sequence: CASSQAGPNLYGYTF.

This clonotype was seen a few times. The CDR3, as DNA: TGTGCCAGCAGTTACTCGGCTTCCCGGGCTCCAGAGACCCAGTACTTC. Translating gives CASSYSASRAPETQYF. The V gene is TRBV6-2 or TRBV6-3, the J gene TRBJ2-5; D gene unclear. The V gene's germline CDR1 is MNHEY and CDR2 SVGEGT. The length of the CDR3 is 16 residues. V lost 0 bases, J lost 4 bases, and 15 bases lay in between.

As DNA, the CDR3 is TGTGCCAGCTCACCACCACAGCAGGAGACCCAGTACTTC. Translated: CASSPPQQETQYF. The chain links TRBV18 to TRBJ2-5, with D hard to call. The CDR3 contains 13 residues. CDR1 is KGHSH and CDR2 is LQKENI in the germline V gene. Trimming left V 0 bases short and J 5 bases short, with 7 bases between.

This clonotype occurred a few times. The gene calls are TRBV19 and TRBJ2-3; 15 bases agree with TRBD2. Looked up from germline, CDR1 is LNHDA and CDR2 is SQIVND (reference sequence). The CDR3 loop spans 18 amino acids. Unmatched junction bases numbered 13, after V lost 7 bases and J lost 5 bases. In nucleotides, the CDR3 is TGTGCCAGTACACGCGGAGGACTAGCGGGAGGGCCCATAGATACGCAGTATTTT. Its protein is CASTRGGLAGGPIDTQYF.

The chain is built from TRBV25-1 and TRBJ1-2, with D unresolved. V was pared by 1 base and J by 8 bases, with 17 bases between. CDR1 is MGHDK, CDR2 SYGVNS, per germline. The CDR3 is 15 residues long. The CDR3 reads CASSEWGYFPNGYTF. The DNA for the CDR3 is TGTGCCAGCAGTGAATGGGGATATTTCCCCAACGGCTACACCTTC.

This clonotype appeared many times. V and J are TRBV27 and TRBJ1-1, with D tentatively TRBD1 (6 bases). Trimming pared 5 bases from V and 0 bases from J, leaving 19 bases between. The CDR3 runs 17 residues. The germline V gene encodes CDR1 MNHEY and CDR2 SMNVEV (reference sequence). The CDR3 nucleotides are TGTGCCAGCAGTAGGATGCTCGCAGGGGCCATGAACACTGAAGCTTTCTTT. Translating it yields CASSRMLAGAMNTEAFF.

Comment on this clonotype: Germline and junction disagree at one end, which may indicate a read error. The V call is TRBV15, the J call TRBJ1-4; no clear D. CDR1 LNHNV and CDR2 YYDKDF come from the germline V gene (reference sequence). CDR3 length: 13 residues. The CDR3 DNA is TGTGCCACCAGAAGAGGTGAGGGTGAAAAACTGTTTTTT. Its protein product is CATRRGEGEKLFF.

This clonotype was found a few times. The chain is built from TRBV4-3 and TRBJ2-7, with D perhaps assigned TRBD1 or TRBD2 (6 bases each). This CDR3 has 15 amino acids. CDR1 and CDR2 (germline): LGHNA, YSLEER. The V and J ends lost 1 base and 1 base respectively, with 11 bases between them. The DNA of the CDR3 is TGCGCCAGCAGCCAAGGACGGGGGACATCCTACGAGCAGTACTTC. Translated: CASSQGRGTSYEQYF.